This T cell receptor (beta chain) was identified during a study of OX40 agonist ivuxolimab in advanced cancers. If patients had autoimmune disease history or systemic immunosuppression, they were excluded. Profiled with immunoSEQ multiplex PCR; TCRdb holds only in-frame clones, not every one. The sample lists more than 35,000 clones, roughly 84% occurring once. There are 12 residues in the CDR3. The germline gives CDR1 SEHNR, CDR2 FQNEAQ (reference sequence). V lost 1 base and J 7 bases, leaving 5 bases between the germline ends. To note about this clone: This CDR3 is also generated by other DNA sequences in the sample.

The sequenced sample was CD4+ or CD8+ T cells sorted from blood, obtained in a trial of the OX40 agonist ivuxolimab. The sequence was obtained from an adult with an advanced solid tumor such as melanoma, head and neck, liver or kidney cancer. The chain couples TRBV7-9 to TRBJ1-5; D is uncertain. The CDR3 nucleotides read TGTGCCAGCAGCTTAGGGACGCAGCCCCAGCATTTT. Translating it yields CASSLGTQPQHF.